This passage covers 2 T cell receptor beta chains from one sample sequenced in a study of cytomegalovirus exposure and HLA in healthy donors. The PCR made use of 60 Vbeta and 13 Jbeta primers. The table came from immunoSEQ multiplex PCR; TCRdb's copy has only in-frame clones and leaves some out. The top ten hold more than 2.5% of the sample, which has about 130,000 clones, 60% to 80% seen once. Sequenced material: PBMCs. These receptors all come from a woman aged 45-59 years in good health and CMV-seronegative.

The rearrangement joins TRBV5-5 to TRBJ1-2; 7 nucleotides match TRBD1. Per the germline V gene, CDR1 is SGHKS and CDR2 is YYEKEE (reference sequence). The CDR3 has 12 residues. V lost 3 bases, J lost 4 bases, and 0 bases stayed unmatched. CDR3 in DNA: TGTGCCAGCAGCTGGGACAGCTATGGCTACACCTTC. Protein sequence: CASSWDSYGYTF. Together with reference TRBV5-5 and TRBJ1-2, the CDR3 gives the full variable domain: DAGVTQSPTHLIKTRGQQVTLRCSPISGHKSVSWYQQVLGQGPQFIFQYYEKEERGRGNFPDRFSARQFPNYSSELNVNALLLGDSALYLCASSWDSYGYTFGSGTRLTVV.

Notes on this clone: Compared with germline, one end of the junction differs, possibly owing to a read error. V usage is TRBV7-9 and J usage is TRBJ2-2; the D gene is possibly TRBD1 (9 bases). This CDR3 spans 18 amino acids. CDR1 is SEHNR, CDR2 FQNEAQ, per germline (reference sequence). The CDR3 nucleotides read TGTTCCAGCAGCCCGGGACAGGGTAGCGCTAGCGGGACCGGGGAGCTGTTTTTT. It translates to CSSSPGQGSASGTGELFF.